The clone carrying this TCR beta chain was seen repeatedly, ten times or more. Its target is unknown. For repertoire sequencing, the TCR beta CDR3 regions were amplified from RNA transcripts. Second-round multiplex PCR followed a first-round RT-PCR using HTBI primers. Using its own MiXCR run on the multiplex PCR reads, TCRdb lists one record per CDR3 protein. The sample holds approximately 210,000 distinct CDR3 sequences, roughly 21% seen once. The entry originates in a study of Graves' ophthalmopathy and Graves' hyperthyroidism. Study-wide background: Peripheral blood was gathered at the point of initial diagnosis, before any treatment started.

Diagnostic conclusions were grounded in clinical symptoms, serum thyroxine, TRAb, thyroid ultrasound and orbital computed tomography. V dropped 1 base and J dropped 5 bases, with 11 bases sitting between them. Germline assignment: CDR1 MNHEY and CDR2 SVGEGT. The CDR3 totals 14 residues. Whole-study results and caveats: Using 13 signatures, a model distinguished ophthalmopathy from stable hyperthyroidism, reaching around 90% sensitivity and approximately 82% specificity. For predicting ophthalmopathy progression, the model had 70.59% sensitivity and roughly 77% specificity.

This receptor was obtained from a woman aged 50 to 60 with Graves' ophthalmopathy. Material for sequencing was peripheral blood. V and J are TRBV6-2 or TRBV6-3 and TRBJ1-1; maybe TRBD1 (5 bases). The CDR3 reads CASSYLGEGTEAFF. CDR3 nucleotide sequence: TGTGCCAGCAGTTACTTAGGGGAGGGAACTGAAGCTTTCTTT.